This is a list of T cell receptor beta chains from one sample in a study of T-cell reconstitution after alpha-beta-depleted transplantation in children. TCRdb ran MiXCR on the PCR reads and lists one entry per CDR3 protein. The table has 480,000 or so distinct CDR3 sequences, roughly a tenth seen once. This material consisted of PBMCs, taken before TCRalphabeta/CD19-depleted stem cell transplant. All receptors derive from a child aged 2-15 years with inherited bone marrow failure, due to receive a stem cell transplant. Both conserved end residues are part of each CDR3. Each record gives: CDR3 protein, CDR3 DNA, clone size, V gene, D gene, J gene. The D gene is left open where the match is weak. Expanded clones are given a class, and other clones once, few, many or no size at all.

CDR3aa: CASSNPGEGHTEAFF; CDR3nt: TGTGCCAGCAGTAATCCCGGGGAGGGGCACACTGAAGCTTTCTTT; abundance: many; v_gene: TRBV6-1; d_gene: NA; j_gene: TRBJ1-1
CDR3aa: CSVDLARSSYNEQFF; CDR3nt: TGCAGCGTTGACCTAGCGAGGAGCTCCTACAATGAGCAGTTCTTC; abundance: many; v_gene: TRBV29-1; d_gene: NA; j_gene: TRBJ2-1
CDR3aa: CASSFYPSGYEQYF; CDR3nt: TGTGCCAGCAGTTTCTACCCCAGCGGCTACGAGCAGTACTTC; abundance: NA; v_gene: TRBV6-5; d_gene: NA; j_gene: TRBJ2-7
CDR3aa: CASTPGLAGVVEQYF; CDR3nt: TGTGCCAGCACCCCTGGACTAGCGGGAGTTGTCGAGCAGTACTTC; abundance: many; v_gene: TRBV28; d_gene: TRBD2; j_gene: TRBJ2-7
CDR3aa: CSELGVVETQYF; CDR3nt: TGCAGCGAGTTAGGGGTGGTAGAGACCCAGTACTTC; abundance: NA; v_gene: TRBV29-1; d_gene: NA; j_gene: TRBJ2-5
CDR3aa: CASSLRTSGREGDPYEQYF; CDR3nt: TGTGCCAGCAGCCTCAGGACTAGCGGGAGGGAAGGGGATCCCTACGAGCAGTACTTC; abundance: NA; v_gene: TRBV11-2; d_gene: TRBD2; j_gene: TRBJ2-7
CDR3aa: CASSIGSLPMNTEAFF; CDR3nt: TGTGCCAGTAGTATAGGGAGTCTCCCCATGAACACTGAAGCTTTCTTT; abundance: NA; v_gene: TRBV19; d_gene: NA; j_gene: TRBJ1-1
CDR3aa: CASSPRTGVVYEQYF; CDR3nt: TGCGCCAGCAGCCCGCGGACAGGGGTCGTCTACGAGCAGTACTTC; abundance: few; v_gene: TRBV5-1; d_gene: TRBD1; j_gene: TRBJ2-7
CDR3aa: CASSLFGTGAYEQYF; CDR3nt: TGTGCCAGCAGTTTATTTGGGACAGGGGCCTACGAGCAGTACTTC; abundance: many; v_gene: TRBV27; d_gene: TRBD1; j_gene: TRBJ2-7
CDR3aa: CSVAGNSGRGTDTQYF; CDR3nt: TGCAGCGTTGCCGGTAATAGCGGGAGGGGCACAGATACGCAGTATTTT; abundance: many; v_gene: TRBV29-1; d_gene: TRBD2; j_gene: TRBJ2-3
CDR3aa: CAISEAGGHGYTF; CDR3nt: TGTGCCATCAGTGAGGCAGGGGGCCATGGCTACACCTTC; abundance: many; v_gene: TRBV10-3; d_gene: TRBD1; j_gene: TRBJ1-2
CDR3aa: CASSFGPQSVGELFF; CDR3nt: TGTGCCAGCAGTTTCGGTCCTCAGAGTGTCGGGGAGCTGTTTTTT; abundance: many; v_gene: TRBV12-3/TRBV12-4; d_gene: NA; j_gene: TRBJ2-2
CDR3aa: CSAHSGRIGELFF; CDR3nt: TGCAGCGCACATAGCGGGAGGATCGGGGAGCTGTTTTTT; abundance: few; v_gene: TRBV29-1; d_gene: TRBD2; j_gene: TRBJ2-2
CDR3aa: CSAMRAPPIQYF; CDR3nt: TGCAGTGCTATGAGGGCTCCCCCGATTCAGTACTTC; abundance: many; v_gene: TRBV20-1; d_gene: NA; j_gene: TRBJ2-4
CDR3aa: CASSNTGASGANVLTF; CDR3nt: TGTGCCAGCAGCAATACAGGCGCCTCTGGGGCCAACGTCCTGACTTTC; abundance: many; v_gene: TRBV28; d_gene: NA; j_gene: TRBJ2-6
CDR3aa: CASSAPIVVDEQFF; CDR3nt: TGTGCCAGCAGCGCCCCCATAGTTGTTGATGAGCAGTTCTTC; abundance: many; v_gene: TRBV12-3/TRBV12-4; d_gene: NA; j_gene: TRBJ2-1
CDR3aa: CASSPVPGAAYEQYF; CDR3nt: TGTGCCAGTAGTCCCGTCCCGGGGGCAGCCTACGAGCAGTACTTC; abundance: many; v_gene: TRBV19; d_gene: NA; j_gene: TRBJ2-7
CDR3aa: CASSPGGLNQPQHF; CDR3nt: TGTGCCAGCAGTCCAGGAGGACTTAATCAGCCCCAGCATTTT; abundance: many; v_gene: TRBV12-3/TRBV12-4; d_gene: NA; j_gene: TRBJ1-5
CDR3aa: CASSLSGTNRYEQYF; CDR3nt: TGCGCCAGCAGCCTTTCCGGGACTAACCGTTACGAGCAGTACTTC; abundance: NA; v_gene: TRBV4-3; d_gene: TRBD2; j_gene: TRBJ2-7
CDR3aa: CASSLVIPETQYF; CDR3nt: TGTGCCAGCAGCTTAGTGATCCCCGAGACCCAGTACTTC; abundance: many; v_gene: TRBV7-2; d_gene: NA; j_gene: TRBJ2-5
CDR3aa: CASSPSPGCGEQFF; CDR3nt: TGTGCCAGCAGCCCCAGTCCAGGCTGCGGCGAGCAGTTCTTC; abundance: NA; v_gene: TRBV4-2; d_gene: NA; j_gene: TRBJ2-1
CDR3aa: CASSLRTGWGGETQYF; CDR3nt: TGTGCCAGCAGCTTAAGAACAGGGTGGGGCGGAGAGACCCAGTACTTC; abundance: NA; v_gene: TRBV7-2; d_gene: NA; j_gene: TRBJ2-5
CDR3aa: CASSLDGFGGGSLSYNEQFF; CDR3nt: TGTGCCAGCAGTTTAGACGGGTTTGGCGGGGGAAGCCTCTCCTACAATGAGCAGTTCTTC; abundance: few; v_gene: TRBV12-3/TRBV12-4; d_gene: TRBD2; j_gene: TRBJ2-1
CDR3aa: CASKTSGSGGANVLTF; CDR3nt: TGTGCCAGCAAGACTAGCGGGAGTGGGGGGGCCAACGTCCTGACTTTC; abundance: many; v_gene: TRBV12-3/TRBV12-4; d_gene: TRBD2; j_gene: TRBJ2-6
CDR3aa: CASSSSSGGRLPYNEQFF; CDR3nt: TGTGCCAGCAGCTCTTCAAGTGGCGGGAGGCTACCTTACAATGAGCAGTTCTTC; abundance: many; v_gene: TRBV3-1; d_gene: TRBD2; j_gene: TRBJ2-1
CDR3aa: CAISEVAPGGAKNIQYF; CDR3nt: TGTGCCATCAGTGAAGTAGCGCCCGGGGGAGCCAAAAACATTCAGTACTTC; abundance: NA; v_gene: TRBV10-3; d_gene: NA; j_gene: TRBJ2-4
CDR3aa: CASSFGGPTNTEAFF; CDR3nt: TGTGCCAGCAGTTTTGGCGGGCCCACGAACACTGAAGCTTTCTTT; abundance: NA; v_gene: TRBV28; d_gene: NA; j_gene: TRBJ1-1
CDR3aa: CAISEIFAGGGEQYF; CDR3nt: TGTGCCATCAGTGAGATATTTGCAGGGGGAGGAGAGCAGTACTTC; abundance: many; v_gene: TRBV10-3; d_gene: NA; j_gene: TRBJ2-7
CDR3aa: CASSQDRLNDEQYF; CDR3nt: TGTGCCAGCAGCCAAGACCGGCTTAACGACGAGCAGTACTTC; abundance: many; v_gene: TRBV4-2; d_gene: NA; j_gene: TRBJ2-7
CDR3aa: CATGYASSPYNEQFF; CDR3nt: TGTGCCACCGGCTACGCGTCTTCCCCCTACAATGAGCAGTTCTTC; abundance: NA; v_gene: TRBV19; d_gene: NA; j_gene: TRBJ2-1
CDR3aa: CASSLALAGGILPYNEQFF; CDR3nt: TGTGCCAGCAGCTTAGCGCTAGCGGGAGGGATATTGCCCTACAATGAGCAGTTCTTC; abundance: many; v_gene: TRBV7-8; d_gene: TRBD2; j_gene: TRBJ2-1
CDR3aa: CASSFQGALSNEQFF; CDR3nt: TGCGCCAGCAGCTTTCAAGGCGCTCTCAGCAATGAGCAGTTCTTC; abundance: many; v_gene: TRBV5-1; d_gene: NA; j_gene: TRBJ2-1
CDR3aa: CASSQVTGAWGTGELFF; CDR3nt: TGCGCCAGCAGCCAGGTCACCGGCGCCTGGGGCACCGGGGAGCTGTTTTTT; abundance: many; v_gene: TRBV4-3; d_gene: NA; j_gene: TRBJ2-2
CDR3aa: CASSLATKNTGELFF; CDR3nt: TGTGCCAGCAGCCTGGCTACGAAGAACACCGGGGAGCTGTTTTTT; abundance: few; v_gene: TRBV7-9; d_gene: NA; j_gene: TRBJ2-2
CDR3aa: CASSYSAGDNEQFF; CDR3nt: TGTGCCAGCAGTTACTCGGCAGGGGACAATGAGCAGTTCTTC; abundance: many; v_gene: TRBV6-2/TRBV6-3; d_gene: NA; j_gene: TRBJ2-1
CDR3aa: CASSSSSPKLAGELFF; CDR3nt: TGTGCCAGCAGTTCCAGTAGTCCCAAACTAGCCGGGGAGCTGTTTTTT; abundance: NA; v_gene: TRBV6-5; d_gene: NA; j_gene: TRBJ2-2
CDR3aa: CSVEDGGRGLDNEQFF; CDR3nt: TGCAGCGTTGAAGACGGCGGCAGGGGGCTCGACAATGAGCAGTTCTTC; abundance: many; v_gene: TRBV29-1; d_gene: TRBD1; j_gene: TRBJ2-1
CDR3aa: CASSQVPGGSYEQYF; CDR3nt: TGCGCCAGCAGCCAAGTTCCGGGAGGGTCCTACGAGCAGTACTTC; abundance: NA; v_gene: TRBV4-1; d_gene: TRBD2; j_gene: TRBJ2-7
CDR3aa: CASRRQSYGELFF; CDR3nt: TGCGCCAGCAGGCGACAGTCATACGGGGAGCTGTTTTTT; abundance: many; v_gene: TRBV5-1; d_gene: NA; j_gene: TRBJ2-2
CDR3aa: CSVARDQYEQFF; CDR3nt: TGCAGCGTTGCCAGGGACCAATATGAGCAGTTCTTC; abundance: many; v_gene: TRBV29-1; d_gene: NA; j_gene: TRBJ2-1
CDR3aa: CASSFVAGQAYNEQFF; CDR3nt: TGTGCCAGCAGTTTCGTAGCGGGACAGGCCTACAATGAGCAGTTCTTC; abundance: many; v_gene: TRBV12-3/TRBV12-4; d_gene: NA; j_gene: TRBJ2-1
CDR3aa: CASSLLYEQYF; CDR3nt: TGTGCCAGCAGTTTGCTGTACGAGCAGTACTTC; abundance: many; v_gene: TRBV7-9; d_gene: NA; j_gene: TRBJ2-7
CDR3aa: CASSLSRNYNEQFF; CDR3nt: TGTGCCAGCAGCCTATCGCGGAATTACAATGAGCAGTTCTTC; abundance: NA; v_gene: TRBV5-4; d_gene: NA; j_gene: TRBJ2-1
CDR3aa: CASSQSSPGQGTTYEQYF; CDR3nt: TGCGCCAGCAGTCAATCGTCCCCGGGACAGGGCACTACCTACGAGCAGTACTTC; abundance: NA; v_gene: TRBV23-1; d_gene: TRBD1; j_gene: TRBJ2-7
CDR3aa: CASSLAFRMSEYGYTF; CDR3nt: TGTGCCAGCAGCTTGGCCTTCAGGATGTCGGAGTATGGCTACACCTTC; abundance: NA; v_gene: TRBV5-4; d_gene: NA; j_gene: TRBJ1-2
CDR3aa: CASSFFANTGELFF; CDR3nt: TGCGCCAGCAGCTTCTTTGCGAACACCGGGGAGCTGTTTTTT; abundance: many; v_gene: TRBV5-1; d_gene: NA; j_gene: TRBJ2-2
CDR3aa: CASGTGGDEKLFF; CDR3nt: TGCGCCAGCGGAACAGGGGGAGATGAAAAACTGTTTTTT; abundance: many; v_gene: TRBV5-1; d_gene: TRBD1; j_gene: TRBJ1-4
CDR3aa: CASSALIGGEETQYF; CDR3nt: TGCGCCAGCAGTGCTTTAATTGGCGGAGAAGAGACCCAGTACTTC; abundance: many; v_gene: TRBV10-1; d_gene: NA; j_gene: TRBJ2-5
CDR3aa: CASSSGTSVRSYEQYF; CDR3nt: TGTGCCAGCAGCTCAGGGACTAGCGTCCGCTCCTACGAGCAGTACTTC; abundance: few; v_gene: TRBV7-2; d_gene: TRBD2; j_gene: TRBJ2-7
CDR3aa: CSAKDRVIGNQPQHF; CDR3nt: TGCAGTGCTAAAGACAGGGTGATTGGCAATCAGCCCCAGCATTTT; abundance: many; v_gene: TRBV20-1; d_gene: TRBD1; j_gene: TRBJ1-5
CDR3aa: CATSSVSGQGLNYNSPLHF; CDR3nt: TGTGCCACCAGCAGTGTAAGCGGACAAGGGCTAAACTATAATTCACCCCTCCACTTT; abundance: NA; v_gene: TRBV15; d_gene: NA; j_gene: TRBJ1-6
CDR3aa: CASSLSSAAEAFF; CDR3nt: TGTGCCAGCAGCTTAAGTTCGGCAGCTGAAGCTTTCTTT; abundance: NA; v_gene: TRBV7-2; d_gene: NA; j_gene: TRBJ1-1
CDR3aa: CSVARQVLGDTQYF; CDR3nt: TGCAGCGTTGCACGTCAGGTTTTGGGAGATACGCAGTATTTT; abundance: few; v_gene: TRBV29-1; d_gene: NA; j_gene: TRBJ2-3
CDR3aa: CASSTLAGASGANVLTF; CDR3nt: TGTGCCAGCAGCACACTAGCGGGAGCCTCTGGGGCCAACGTCCTGACTTTC; abundance: few; v_gene: TRBV11-2; d_gene: TRBD2; j_gene: TRBJ2-6
CDR3aa: CASSPQSSYEQYF; CDR3nt: TGTGCCAGCTCGCCACAAAGCTCCTACGAGCAGTACTTC; abundance: many; v_gene: TRBV9; d_gene: NA; j_gene: TRBJ2-7
CDR3aa: CSVRRTASSYNEQFF; CDR3nt: TGCAGCGTTCGCCGGACAGCGAGCTCCTACAATGAGCAGTTCTTC; abundance: many; v_gene: TRBV29-1; d_gene: NA; j_gene: TRBJ2-1
CDR3aa: CASTPPGGTYEQYF; CDR3nt: TGTGCCAGCACCCCTCCCGGGGGCACCTACGAGCAGTACTTC; abundance: NA; v_gene: TRBV28; d_gene: NA; j_gene: TRBJ2-7